This T cell receptor beta chain was recorded in a study of T cells in Graves' hyperthyroidism and ophthalmopathy. The germline CDR1 and CDR2 sequences are MNHEY and SVGEGT. The CDR3 sequence is 17 residues long. J gave up 9 bases and V 10 bases, and 24 bases lay outside the gene matches. Reasons for excluding patients were uncontrolled infection, other autoimmune disease, pregnancy or lactation. Clinical symptoms, serum thyroxine and TRAb, thyroid ultrasound and orbital computed tomography together formed the diagnostic basis. Amplified TCR beta CDR3 regions came from RNA transcripts. When the TCR CDR3 underwent first-round RT-PCR, the HTBI primer set was used. TCRdb processed the multiplex PCR reads anew with MiXCR; each CDR3 protein has one entry. The sample has some 400,000 distinct CDR3 sequences, about 18% seen once. This clonotype occurred many times.

Sequencing was carried out using blood. V and J are TRBV6-2 or TRBV6-3 and TRBJ1-5, with 7 bases that match TRBD1. The clonotype was recovered from a woman under 30 with Graves' hyperthyroidism. The CDR3 coding sequence is TGTGCCACGTCCAAAGGGCAGGGGGGACCGGGGAGTGGGCCCCAGCATTTT. Translation: CATSKGQGGPGSGPQHF.